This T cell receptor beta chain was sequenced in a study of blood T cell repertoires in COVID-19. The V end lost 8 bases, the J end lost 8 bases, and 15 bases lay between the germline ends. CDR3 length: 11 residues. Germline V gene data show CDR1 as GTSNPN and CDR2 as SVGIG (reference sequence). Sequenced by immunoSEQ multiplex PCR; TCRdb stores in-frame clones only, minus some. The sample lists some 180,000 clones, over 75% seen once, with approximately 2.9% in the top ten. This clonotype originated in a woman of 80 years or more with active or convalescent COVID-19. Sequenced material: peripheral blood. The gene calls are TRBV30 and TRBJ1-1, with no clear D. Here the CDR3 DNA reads TGTGCCCTGGATTCTAACAGAGAAGCTTTCTTT. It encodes CALDSNREAFF.